The 13 T cell receptor delta chains listed next were all sequenced from one sample in a study of gamma-delta T cells after stem cell transplantation. TCRdb called clones from the RT-PCR reads again using CATT. The sample includes 2,000 or so delta-chain clones, less than 0.35% of them seen just once. The specimen was gamma-delta T cells. The receptors shown here come from a human donor. It is not recorded whose cells these are; they may come from a transplant donor.

This clone rates as large. The identical CDR3 is also encoded by other nucleotide sequences in the sample. The chain employs TRDV2 and TRDJ1; 9 bases align to TRDD3. In germline, CDR1 is GEAIGNYY, CDR2 EKD. Trimming removed 2 bases from V and 0 bases from J; junction bases left unmatched: 9. The CDR3 runs to 17 residues. This CDR3 reads CACDSLGDPDYTDKLIF. CDR3 DNA sequence: TGTGCCTGTGACAGCCTGGGGGATCCAGATTACACCGATAAACTCATCTTT.

This clone is classed as large. Other DNA sequences in the sample encode the same CDR3. The chain links TRDV2 to TRDJ1; TRDD3 matches at 8 bases. The length of the CDR3 is 15 residues. Per germline, CDR1 GEAIGNYY and CDR2 EKD. Germline trimming cut 0 bases from V and 0 bases from J; bases unmatched to any gene: 2. The CDR3 sequence: CACDTLLGDTDKLIF. The DNA for the CDR3 is TGTGCCTGTGACACCTTACTGGGGGACACCGATAAACTCATCTTT.

Notes on this clone: TCRdb records a much larger clone's protein for this DNA, with a difference at residue 16 that likely arises from a read error; the protein given is the translation of the DNA. The V gene is TRDV2, the J gene TRDJ1; TRDD3 matches 11 bases. The CDR3 length is 18 residues. CDR1 is GEAIGNYY and CDR2 is EKD in the germline V gene. CDR3 bases: TGTGCCTGTGACACCGTCCTTCCTACGTGGGGGATACGCCCGAAACCCATCTTT. Translation gives CACDTVLPTWGIRPKPIF.

This clone was picked up a small number of times. A much larger clone lies a single base off, so this may be a read error. V gene TRDV2 combines with J gene TRDJ1, with 10 bases lining up with TRDD3. Germline V gives CDR1 GEAIGNYY, CDR2 EKD. The length of the CDR3 is 20 residues. The CDR3, as DNA: TGTGCCTGTGACACCGAATTTGGTGGGGGATACTTTTCCCACACCGATGAACTCATCTTT. Translated, it gives CACDTEFGGGYFSHTDELIF.

For this clone: A much larger clone sits a single nucleotide away, making a read error possible. This chain links TRDV1 with TRDJ2; TRDD3 matches at 11 bases. Germline V lookup: CDR1 TSWWSYY, CDR2 QGS. Trimming at V came to 2 bases and at J to 0 bases, leaving 23 bases not matched to a gene. The CDR3 loop spans 24 amino acids. The CDR3 loop is CALGEIPYLESCWGIPALTAQLFF. The CDR3 bases are TGTGCTCTTGGGGAAATCCCCTACCTCGAGTCGTGCTGGGGGATACCAGCTTTGACAGCACAACTCTTCTTT.

On this clone itself: The protein given by TCRdb reflects a much larger clone and differs at residue 4 from this DNA's translation, likely from a read error; the protein shown is the DNA's translation. The gene calls are TRDV2 and TRDJ1; TRDD3 aligns across 7 bases. Germline lookup yields CDR1 GEAIGNYY and CDR2 EKD. The CDR3 has 16 amino acids. DNA for the CDR3: TGTGCCTGTGGCACCTTGGCTGGGGATAGCACCTTAAAACTCATCTTT. It encodes CACGTLAGDSTLKLIF.

This clone was seen more than once but under ten times. Other DNA sequences in the sample encode the same CDR3. The chain recombines TRDV2 with TRDJ1, with 12 bases aligning to TRDD3. The CDR3 contains 18 residues. CDR1 and CDR2 (germline): GEAIGNYY, EKD. Losses at the gene ends were 7 bases for V and 0 bases for J; bases not matched to a gene: 14. The CDR3 loop is CACAELGDTLPHTDKLIF. The CDR3 DNA follows: TGTGCCTGCGCTGAACTGGGGGATACCCTCCCACACACCGATAAACTCATCTTT.

This clone was seen more than once but under ten times. This sequence is one base from a far larger clone and is likely a read error. At the DNA level, this CDR3 is encoded by other sequences in the same sample as well. This rearrangement joins TRDV2 to TRDJ3, with a tentative D call TRDD2 (5 bases). V dropped 0 bases and J dropped 0 bases, with 32 bases sitting between them. The CDR3 extends over 25 amino acids. The germline V gene encodes CDR1 GEAIGNYY and CDR2 EKD. CDR3 coding DNA: TGTGCCTGTGACACCCCTCCGACCCCCTACGTTTCGGGCGCTAATGCCTCCTGGGACACCCGACAGATGTTTTTC. Protein product: CACDTPPTPYVSGANASWDTRQMFF.

Turning to this clone: This DNA's translation and the protein TCRdb lists, from a much larger clone, do not match at residue 3, likely due to a read error; the protein shown is translated from the DNA. The chain has TRDV2 and TRDJ1; TRDD3 might be the D (6 bases). Germline V CDR1 and CDR2: GEAIGNYY, EKD. There are 18 residues in the CDR3. As DNA, the CDR3 is TGTGCCCGTGACAAGTTGGTTTATCGGGGGAACTACACCGATAAACTCATCTTT. Translated, it gives CARDKLVYRGNYTDKLIF.

A note on this clone: A much larger clone lies a single base off, so this may be a read error. Other DNA sequences in this sample translate to the same CDR3. CDR3 nucleotide sequence: TGTGCCTGCGACAGAGGGGACGCTAAATCCTGGGACACCCGACAGATGTTTTTC. Its translation: CACDRGDAKSWDTRQMFF. The rearrangement joins TRDV2 to TRDJ3; TRDD3 might be the D (5 bases). This CDR3 has 18 residues. Germline V lookup: CDR1 GEAIGNYY, CDR2 EKD.

With respect to this clone: The protein TCRdb gives is from a much larger clone and does not agree with this DNA's translation at residue 4, likely a read error; the protein shown here comes from the DNA. This chain links TRDV2 with TRDJ1; 10 bases line up with TRDD3. The V gene end was trimmed by 4 bases and the J gene end by 4 bases; junction bases not matched to a gene: 8. In germline, CDR1 is GEAIGNYY, CDR2 EKD. CDR3 length: 15 residues. The CDR3 bases are TGTGCCTGTGAAACCTGGGGGATAAAAAACGATAAACTCATCTTT. Translating it yields CACETWGIKNDKLIF.

This clone ranks as medium-sized. The sample contains more than one DNA sequence encoding this CDR3. The chain has TRDV2 and TRDJ1; TRDD3 agrees at 8 bases. Unmatched junction bases numbered 4, after V lost 2 bases and J lost 0 bases. Germline V CDR1 and CDR2: GEAIGNYY, EKD. The CDR3 extends over 15 amino acids. The DNA for the CDR3 is TGTGCCTGTGACAAACTGGGGGTCTACACCGATAAACTCATCTTT. Encoded protein: CACDKLGVYTDKLIF.

In its sample, this clone ranks as large (0.1 to 1%). This chain connects TRDV2 to TRDJ1; 13 bases match TRDD3. CDR1 is GEAIGNYY, CDR2 EKD, per germline. V was clipped by 3 bases and J by 0 bases; unmatched bases: 9. CDR3 length: 18 amino acids. The DNA for the CDR3 is TGTGCCTGTGACTCCGTACTGGGGGATACGGGGTACACCGATAAACTCATCTTT. Protein product: CACDSVLGDTGYTDKLIF.